This T cell receptor beta chain was sequenced in a study of low-dose radiotherapy and immunotherapy resistance in tumors. Study-wide background: Over 26 weeks, cohort 2 got 1 Gy every two weeks, reaching 13 Gy. Aspirin 300 mg, taken orally and daily, was given to patients for four cycles from cycle 1 day 1.

This clonotype was counted at least ten times. Germline-derived CDR1 and CDR2 are ENHRY and SYGVKD. Between the trimmed V and J ends, which lost 8 bases and 0 bases, there was a span of 12 bases. The CDR3 length is 14 residues. Gene-specific TRAV and TRBV primers were used for first-strand cDNA, covering alpha and beta chains. TCRs were amplified for approximately 21 PCR cycles with a constant-region primer and V-primer adapter. Using its own MiXCR run on the reads, TCRdb lists one record per CDR3 protein. The data hold about 58,000 distinct CDR3 sequences, with 20% to 25% observed a single time. Described time point: after trial treatment. The treatment here: LDRT plus nivolumab, ipilimumab, low-dose cyclophosphamide and aspirin (RACIN trial). Administered to the donors were nivolumab, ipilimumab, aspirin, low-dose cyclophosphamide and low-dose radiotherapy.

V is TRBV10-3 and J is TRBJ2-3; tentative D call: TRBD2 (6 bases). This sample comprised PBMCs, obtained after low-dose radiotherapy plus immunotherapy. The origin of this receptor is a male donor with prostate cancer. This CDR3 reads CAIAEGTSTDTQYF. The DNA of the CDR3 is TGTGCCATCGCGGAGGGTACTAGCACAGATACGCAGTATTTT.